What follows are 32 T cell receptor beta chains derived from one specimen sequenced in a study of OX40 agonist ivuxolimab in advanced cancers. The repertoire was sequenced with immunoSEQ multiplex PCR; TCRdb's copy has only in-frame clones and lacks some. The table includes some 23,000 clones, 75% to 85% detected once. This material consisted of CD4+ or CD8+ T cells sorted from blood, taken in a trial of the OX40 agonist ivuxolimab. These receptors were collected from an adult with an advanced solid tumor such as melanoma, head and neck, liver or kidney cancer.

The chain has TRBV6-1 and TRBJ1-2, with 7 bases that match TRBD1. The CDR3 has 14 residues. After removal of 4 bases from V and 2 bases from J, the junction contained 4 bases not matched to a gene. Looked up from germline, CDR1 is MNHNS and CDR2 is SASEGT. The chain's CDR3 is CASSAPGQNYGYTF. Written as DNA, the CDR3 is TGTGCCAGCAGTGCGCCGGGACAGAACTATGGCTACACCTTC.

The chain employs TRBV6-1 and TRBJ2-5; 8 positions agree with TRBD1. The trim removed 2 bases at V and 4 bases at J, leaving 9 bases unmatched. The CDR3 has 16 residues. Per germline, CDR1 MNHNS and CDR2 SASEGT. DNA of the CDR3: TGTGCCAGCAGTGAACCCTCCAGGGGGCGCAGAGAGACCCAGTACTTC. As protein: CASSEPSRGRRETQYF.

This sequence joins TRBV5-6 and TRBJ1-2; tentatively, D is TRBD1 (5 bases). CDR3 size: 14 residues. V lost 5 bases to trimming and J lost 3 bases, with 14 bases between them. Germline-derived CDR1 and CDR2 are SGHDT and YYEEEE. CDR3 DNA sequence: TGTGCCAGCAGGTTCAATGGGGGGGACTATGGCTACACCTTC. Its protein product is CASRFNGGDYGYTF.

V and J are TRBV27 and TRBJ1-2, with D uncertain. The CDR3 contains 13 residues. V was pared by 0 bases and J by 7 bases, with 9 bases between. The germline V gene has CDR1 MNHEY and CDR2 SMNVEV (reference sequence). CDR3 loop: CASSLSASRGYTF. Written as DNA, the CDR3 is TGTGCCAGCAGTTTATCAGCTTCTCGTGGCTACACCTTC.

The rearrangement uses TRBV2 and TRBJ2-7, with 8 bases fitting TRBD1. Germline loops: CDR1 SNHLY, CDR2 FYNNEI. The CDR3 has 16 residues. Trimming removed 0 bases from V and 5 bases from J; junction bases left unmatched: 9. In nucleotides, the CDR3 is TGTGCCAGCAGTGAAGCGGCTTGGACAGGGAGCAACGAGCAGTACTTC. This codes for CASSEAAWTGSNEQYF.

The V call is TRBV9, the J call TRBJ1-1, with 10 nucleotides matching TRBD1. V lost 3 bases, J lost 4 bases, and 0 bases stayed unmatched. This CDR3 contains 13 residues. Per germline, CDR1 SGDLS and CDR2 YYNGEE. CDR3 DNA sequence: TGTGCCAGCAGCGGGACAGGGGGCACTGAAGCTTTCTTT. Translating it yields CASSGTGGTEAFF.

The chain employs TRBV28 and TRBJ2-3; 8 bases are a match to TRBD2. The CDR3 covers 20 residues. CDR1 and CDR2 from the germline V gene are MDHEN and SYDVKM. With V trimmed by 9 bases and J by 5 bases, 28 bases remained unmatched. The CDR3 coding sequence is TGTGCCAGAGAGAGCACCGGGGGTAGCGGGGTTAATGGAGGGGAAGATACGCAGTATTTT. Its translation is CARESTGGSGVNGGEDTQYF.

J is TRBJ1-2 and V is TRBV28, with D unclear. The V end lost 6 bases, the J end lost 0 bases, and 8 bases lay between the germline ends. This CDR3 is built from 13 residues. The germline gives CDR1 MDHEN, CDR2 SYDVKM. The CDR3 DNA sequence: TGTGCCAGCAGCCCGTTAGCTAACTATGGCTACACCTTC. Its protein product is CASSPLANYGYTF.

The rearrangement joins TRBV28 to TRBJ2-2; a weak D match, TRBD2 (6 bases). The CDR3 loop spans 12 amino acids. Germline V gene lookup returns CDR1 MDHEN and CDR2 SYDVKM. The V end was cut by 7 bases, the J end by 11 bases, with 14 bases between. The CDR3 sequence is CASNTRAGELFF. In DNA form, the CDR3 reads TGTGCCAGCAACACACGGGCGGGAGAGCTGTTTTTT.

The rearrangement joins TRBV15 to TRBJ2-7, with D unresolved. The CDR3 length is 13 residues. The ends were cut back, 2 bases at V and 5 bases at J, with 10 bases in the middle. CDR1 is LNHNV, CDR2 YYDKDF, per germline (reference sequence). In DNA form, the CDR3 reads TGTGCCACCAGCAGAACCATGCCTGACGAGCAGTACTTC. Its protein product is CATSRTMPDEQYF.

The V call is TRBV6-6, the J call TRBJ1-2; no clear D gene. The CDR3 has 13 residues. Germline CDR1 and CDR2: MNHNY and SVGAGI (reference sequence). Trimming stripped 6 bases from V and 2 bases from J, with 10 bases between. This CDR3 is CASSPTMNYGYTF. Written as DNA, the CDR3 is TGTGCCAGCAGCCCCACTATGAACTATGGCTACACCTTC.

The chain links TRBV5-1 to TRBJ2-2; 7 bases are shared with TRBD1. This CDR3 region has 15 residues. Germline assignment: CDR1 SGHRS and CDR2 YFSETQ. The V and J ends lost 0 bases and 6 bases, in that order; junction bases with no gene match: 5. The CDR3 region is CASSLEGGLPGELFF. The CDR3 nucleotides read TGCGCCAGCAGCTTGGAAGGGGGCCTACCCGGGGAGCTGTTTTTT.

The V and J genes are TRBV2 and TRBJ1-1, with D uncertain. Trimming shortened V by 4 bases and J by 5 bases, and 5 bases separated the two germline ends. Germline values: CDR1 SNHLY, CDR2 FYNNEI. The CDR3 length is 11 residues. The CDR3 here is CASSGGTEAFF. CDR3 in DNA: TGTGCCAGCAGTGGTGGGACTGAAGCTTTCTTT. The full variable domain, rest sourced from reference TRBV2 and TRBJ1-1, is EPEVTQTPSHQVTQMGQEVILRCVPISNHLYFYWYRQILGQKVEFLVSFYNNEISEKSEIFDDQFSVERPDGSNFTLKIRSTKLEDSAMYFCASSGGTEAFFGQGTRLTVV.

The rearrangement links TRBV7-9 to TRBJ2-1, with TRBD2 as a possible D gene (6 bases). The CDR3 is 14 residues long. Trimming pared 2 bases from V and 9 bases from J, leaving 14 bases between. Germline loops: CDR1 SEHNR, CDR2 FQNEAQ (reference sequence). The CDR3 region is CASSLQDYVSEQFF. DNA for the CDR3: TGTGCCAGCAGCTTACAGGACTACGTCTCTGAGCAGTTCTTC.

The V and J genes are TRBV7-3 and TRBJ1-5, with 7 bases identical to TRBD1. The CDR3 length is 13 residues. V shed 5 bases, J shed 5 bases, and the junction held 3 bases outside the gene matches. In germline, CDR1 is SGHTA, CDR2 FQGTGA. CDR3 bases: TGTGCCAGCAGCAGCAGGGGGGATCAGCCCCAGCATTTT. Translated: CASSSRGDQPQHF. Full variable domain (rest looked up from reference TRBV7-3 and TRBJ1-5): GAGVSQTPSNKVTEKGKYVELRCDPISGHTALYWYRQSLGQGPEFLIYFQGTGAADDSGLPNDRFFAVRPEGSVSTLKIQRTERGDSAVYLCASSSRGDQPQHFGDGTRLSIL.

The CDR3 reads CASTTVDGELFF. The CDR3 DNA follows: TGTGCCAGCACCACCGTCGACGGGGAGCTGTTTTTT. The V and J genes are TRBV7-9 and TRBJ2-2; D not certain. Germline V gives CDR1 SEHNR, CDR2 FQNEAQ (reference sequence). Trimming cost V 7 bases and J 7 bases, with 10 bases left between them. The CDR3 totals 12 residues.

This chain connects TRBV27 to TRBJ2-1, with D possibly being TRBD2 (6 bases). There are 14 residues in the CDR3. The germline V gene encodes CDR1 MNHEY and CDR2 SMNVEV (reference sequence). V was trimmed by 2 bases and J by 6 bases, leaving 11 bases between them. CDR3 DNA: TGTGCCAGCAGTTTACTCCTGGGAGGCAATGAGCAGTTCTTC. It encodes CASSLLLGGNEQFF.

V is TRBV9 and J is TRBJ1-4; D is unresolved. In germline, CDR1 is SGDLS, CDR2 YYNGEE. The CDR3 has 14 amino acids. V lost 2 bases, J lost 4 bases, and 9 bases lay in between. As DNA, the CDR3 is TGTGCCAGCAGCGTCGGACCGAGTAATGAAAAACTGTTTTTT. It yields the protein CASSVGPSNEKLFF.

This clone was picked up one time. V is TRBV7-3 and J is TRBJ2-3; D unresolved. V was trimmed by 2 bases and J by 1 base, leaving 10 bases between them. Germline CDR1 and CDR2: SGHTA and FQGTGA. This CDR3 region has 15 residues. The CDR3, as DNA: TGTGCCAGCAGCTTACTAGGCTCTGGCACAGATACGCAGTATTTT. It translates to CASSLLGSGTDTQYF.

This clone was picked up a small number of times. Here the CDR3 DNA reads TGTGCCTGGAGGGTAGGGGGGGCGGGCTACAATGAGCAGTTCTTC. The encoded protein is CAWRVGGAGYNEQFF. The rearrangement uses TRBV30 and TRBJ2-1; possible D gene TRBD2, 7 bases. The length of the CDR3 is 15 residues. Germline V gene lookup returns CDR1 GTSNPN and CDR2 SVGIG (reference sequence). Trimming took off 3 bases at V and 3 bases at J, with 15 bases between the two ends.

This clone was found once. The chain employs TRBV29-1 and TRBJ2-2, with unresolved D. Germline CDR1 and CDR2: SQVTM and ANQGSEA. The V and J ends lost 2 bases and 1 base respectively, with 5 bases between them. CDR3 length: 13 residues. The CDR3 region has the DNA TGCAGCGTTGAACAGAGGAACACCGGGGAGCTGTTTTTT. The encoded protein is CSVEQRNTGELFF.

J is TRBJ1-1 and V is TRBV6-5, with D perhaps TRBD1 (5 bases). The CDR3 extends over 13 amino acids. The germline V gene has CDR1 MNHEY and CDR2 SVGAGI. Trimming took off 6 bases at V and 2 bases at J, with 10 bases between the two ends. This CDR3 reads CASSGAGNTEAFF. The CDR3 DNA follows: TGTGCCAGCAGCGGGGCAGGAAACACTGAAGCTTTCTTT.

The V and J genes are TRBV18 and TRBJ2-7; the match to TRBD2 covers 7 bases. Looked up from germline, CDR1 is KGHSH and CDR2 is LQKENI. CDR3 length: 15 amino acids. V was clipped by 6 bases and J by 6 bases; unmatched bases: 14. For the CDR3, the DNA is TGTGCCAGCTCCCCTTCGGGGGGAGGGATCGGCGAGCAGTACTTC. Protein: CASSPSGGGIGEQYF.

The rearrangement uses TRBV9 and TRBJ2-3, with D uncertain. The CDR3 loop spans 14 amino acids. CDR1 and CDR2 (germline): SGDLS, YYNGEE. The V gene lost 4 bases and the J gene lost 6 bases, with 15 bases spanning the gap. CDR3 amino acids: CASSPPWAPDTQYF. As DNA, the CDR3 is TGTGCCAGCAGCCCTCCTTGGGCACCGGATACGCAGTATTTT.

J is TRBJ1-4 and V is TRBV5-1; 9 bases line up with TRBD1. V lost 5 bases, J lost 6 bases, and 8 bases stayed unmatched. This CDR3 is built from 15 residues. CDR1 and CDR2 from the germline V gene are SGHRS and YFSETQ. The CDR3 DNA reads TGCGCCAGCAGTCCACGCCGGACAGGGGATGAAAAACTGTTTTTT. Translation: CASSPRRTGDEKLFF.

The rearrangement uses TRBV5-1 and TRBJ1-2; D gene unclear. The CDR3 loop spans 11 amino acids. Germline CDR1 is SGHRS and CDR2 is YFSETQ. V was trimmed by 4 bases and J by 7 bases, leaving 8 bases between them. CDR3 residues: CASSAGSGYTF. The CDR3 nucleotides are TGCGCCAGCAGCGCGGGGTCTGGCTACACCTTC.

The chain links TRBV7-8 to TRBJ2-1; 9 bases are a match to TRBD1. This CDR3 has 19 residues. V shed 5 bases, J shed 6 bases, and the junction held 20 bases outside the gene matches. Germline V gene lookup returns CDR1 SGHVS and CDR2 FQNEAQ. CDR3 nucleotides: TGTGCCAGCAGCCTAAATCTACTTTCGACAGGGGGTAAGAGCAATGAGCAGTTCTTC. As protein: CASSLNLLSTGGKSNEQFF.

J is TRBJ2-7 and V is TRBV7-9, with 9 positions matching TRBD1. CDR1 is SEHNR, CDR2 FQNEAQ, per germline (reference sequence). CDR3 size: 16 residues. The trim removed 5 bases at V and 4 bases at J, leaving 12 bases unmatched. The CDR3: CASSQTWDRAGYEQYF. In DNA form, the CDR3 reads TGTGCCAGCAGCCAGACGTGGGACAGGGCGGGGTACGAGCAGTACTTC.

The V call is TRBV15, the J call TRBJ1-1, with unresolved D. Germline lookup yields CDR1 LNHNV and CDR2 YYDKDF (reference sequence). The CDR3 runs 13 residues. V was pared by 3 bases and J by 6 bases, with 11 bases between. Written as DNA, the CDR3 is TGTGCCACCAGCAGCCCGGGGTGGGCTGAAGCTTTCTTT. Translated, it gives CATSSPGWAEAFF. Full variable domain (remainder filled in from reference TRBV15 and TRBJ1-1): DAMVIQNPRYQVTQFGKPVTLSCSQTLNHNVMYWYQQKSSQAPKLLFHYYDKDFNNEADTPDNFQSRRPNTSFCFLDIRSPGLGDTAMYLCATSSPGWAEAFFGQGTRLTVV.

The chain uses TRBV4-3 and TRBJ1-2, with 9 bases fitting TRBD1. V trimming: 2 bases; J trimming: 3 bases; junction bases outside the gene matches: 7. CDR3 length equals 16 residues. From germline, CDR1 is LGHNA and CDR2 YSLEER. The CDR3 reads CASSQTWTGEHYGYTF. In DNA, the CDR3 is TGCGCCAGCAGCCAAACTTGGACAGGGGAGCACTATGGCTACACCTTC.

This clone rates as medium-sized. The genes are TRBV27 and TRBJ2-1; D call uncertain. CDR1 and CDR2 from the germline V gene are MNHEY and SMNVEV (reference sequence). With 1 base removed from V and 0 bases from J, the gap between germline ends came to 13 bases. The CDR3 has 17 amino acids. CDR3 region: CASSLLAASSSYNEQFF. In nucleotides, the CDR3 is TGTGCCAGCAGTTTATTGGCTGCTTCGAGCTCCTACAATGAGCAGTTCTTC.

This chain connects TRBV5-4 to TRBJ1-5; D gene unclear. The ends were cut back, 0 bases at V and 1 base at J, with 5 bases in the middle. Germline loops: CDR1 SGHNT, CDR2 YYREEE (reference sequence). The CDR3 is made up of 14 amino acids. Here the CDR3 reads CASSLAESNQPQHF. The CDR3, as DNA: TGTGCCAGCAGCTTGGCAGAGAGCAATCAGCCCCAGCATTTT.